This T cell receptor beta chain was identified in a study of PD-1 blockade in classical Hodgkin lymphoma. General study findings and limits: No one has yet defined what causes the repertoire differences, which may be disease activity or prior therapy. Diversity similar to that of newly diagnosed patients was seen at baseline in complete responders. By C4D1, diversity of CD4+ TCRs had risen significantly, whereas that of CD8+ TCRs had not.

Germline V gene sequence: CDR1 ENHRY, CDR2 SYGVKD. The ends were cut back, 5 bases at V and 7 bases at J, with 8 bases in the middle. The CDR3 length is 12 residues. Of note for this clone: Its antigen is unknown.

The time point was: cycle 4 day 1 (C4D1), after about 6 weeks of nivolumab. Each patient's relapse followed autologous stem cell transplantation, and brentuximab vedotin exposure varied. Complete response, partial response or progressive disease was recorded as best response. The repertoire was sequenced with immunoSEQ multiplex PCR; TCRdb's copy has only in-frame clones and lacks some. The profile shows approximately 89,000 clones, 83% of them singletons. The clonotype comes from a human donor with classical Hodgkin lymphoma. The sample was peripheral blood mononuclear cells (PBMCs), taken before the fourth cycle of nivolumab. The chain couples TRBV10-3 to TRBJ2-2; D is unresolved. The CDR3 sequence is CAISQVDGELFF. The CDR3 nucleotides are TGTGCCATCAGTCAGGTTGACGGGGAGCTGTTTTTT.